This TCR beta chain is from a study of T-cell memory formation after mild COVID-19. TCRdb re-analysed the 5' RACE reads in MiXCR, keeping a single row per CDR3 protein. The sample contains about 120,000 distinct CDR3 sequences, about a sixth of which appear only once. This CDR3 contains 15 residues. CDR1 SGDLS and CDR2 YYNGEE come from the germline V gene. V was clipped by 3 bases and J by 3 bases; unmatched bases: 2. The rearrangement links TRBV9 to TRBJ2-1, with 11 bases matching TRBD2. The specimen sequenced was PBMCs or a T cell subset sorted from them (not recorded which). The source of this sequence is an adult woman who had mild COVID-19 (a few samples of this study predate the infection). Cell type and time point are not known. Written as DNA, the CDR3 is TGTGCCAGCAGCGGGGGACTAGCGGTCTACAATGAGCAGTTCTTC. This codes for CASSGGLAVYNEQFF.